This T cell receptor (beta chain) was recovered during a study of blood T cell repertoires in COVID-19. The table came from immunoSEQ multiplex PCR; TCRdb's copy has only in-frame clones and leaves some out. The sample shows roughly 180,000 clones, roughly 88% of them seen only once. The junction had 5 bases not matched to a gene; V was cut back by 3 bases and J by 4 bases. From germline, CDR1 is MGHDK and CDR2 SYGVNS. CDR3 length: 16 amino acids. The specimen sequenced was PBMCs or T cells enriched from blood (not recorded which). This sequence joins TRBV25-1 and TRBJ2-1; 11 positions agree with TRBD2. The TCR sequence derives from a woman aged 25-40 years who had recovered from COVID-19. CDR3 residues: CASSDSGTSGYNEQFF. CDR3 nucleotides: TGTGCCAGCAGTGACAGCGGGACTAGCGGATACAATGAGCAGTTCTTC.